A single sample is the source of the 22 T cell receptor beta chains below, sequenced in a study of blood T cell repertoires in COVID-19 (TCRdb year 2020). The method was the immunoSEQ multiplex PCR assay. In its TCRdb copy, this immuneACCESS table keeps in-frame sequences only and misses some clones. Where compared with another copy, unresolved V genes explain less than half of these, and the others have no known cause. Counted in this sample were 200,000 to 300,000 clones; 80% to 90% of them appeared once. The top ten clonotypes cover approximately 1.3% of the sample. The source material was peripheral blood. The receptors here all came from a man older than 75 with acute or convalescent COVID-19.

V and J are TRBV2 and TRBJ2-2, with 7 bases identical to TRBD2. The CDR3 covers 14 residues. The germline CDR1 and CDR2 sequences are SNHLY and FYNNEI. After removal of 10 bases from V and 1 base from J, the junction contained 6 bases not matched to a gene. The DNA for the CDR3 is TGTGCCACCATGCGGGGGATGAACACCGGGGAGCTGTTTTTT. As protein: CATMRGMNTGELFF.

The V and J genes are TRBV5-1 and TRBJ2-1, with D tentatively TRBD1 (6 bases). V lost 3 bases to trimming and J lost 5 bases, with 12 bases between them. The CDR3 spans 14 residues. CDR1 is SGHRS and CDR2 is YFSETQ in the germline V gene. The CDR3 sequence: CASSSGDKDNEQFF. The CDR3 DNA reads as TGCGCCAGCAGCTCAGGGGACAAAGACAATGAGCAGTTCTTC.

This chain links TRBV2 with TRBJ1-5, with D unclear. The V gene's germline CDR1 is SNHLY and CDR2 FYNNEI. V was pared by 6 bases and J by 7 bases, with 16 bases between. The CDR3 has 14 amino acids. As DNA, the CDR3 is TGTGCCAGCAGGGCCGGGAAGGGTGGGCAGCCCCAGCATTTT. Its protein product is CASRAGKGGQPQHF.

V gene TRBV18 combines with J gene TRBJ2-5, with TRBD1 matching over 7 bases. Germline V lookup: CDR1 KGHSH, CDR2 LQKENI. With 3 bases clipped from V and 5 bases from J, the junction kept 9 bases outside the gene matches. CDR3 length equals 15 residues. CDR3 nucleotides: TGTGCCAGCTCACCTCGGGACAGCCAGAGGGAGACCCAGTACTTC. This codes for CASSPRDSQRETQYF.

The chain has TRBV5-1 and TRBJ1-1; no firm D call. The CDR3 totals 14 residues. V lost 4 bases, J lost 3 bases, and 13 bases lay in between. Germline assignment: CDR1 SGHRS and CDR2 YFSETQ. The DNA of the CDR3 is TGCGCCAGCAGCCGTTGGGGAGGCGACACTGAAGCTTTCTTT. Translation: CASSRWGGDTEAFF.

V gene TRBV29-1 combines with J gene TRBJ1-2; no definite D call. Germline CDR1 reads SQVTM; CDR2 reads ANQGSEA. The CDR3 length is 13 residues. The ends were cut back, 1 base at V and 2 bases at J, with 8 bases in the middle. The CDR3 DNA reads TGCAGCGTTGAAGTAACGAGAAACTATGGCTACACCTTC. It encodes CSVEVTRNYGYTF. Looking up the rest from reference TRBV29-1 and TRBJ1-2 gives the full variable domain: SAVISQKPSRDICQRGTSLTIQCQVDSQVTMMFWYRQQPGQSLTLIATANQGSEATYESGFVIDKFPISRPNLTFSTLTVSNMSPEDSSIYLCSVEVTRNYGYTFGSGTRLTVV.

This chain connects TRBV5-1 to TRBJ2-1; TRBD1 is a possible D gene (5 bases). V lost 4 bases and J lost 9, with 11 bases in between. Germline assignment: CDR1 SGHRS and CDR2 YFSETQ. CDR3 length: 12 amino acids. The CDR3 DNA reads TGCGCCAGCAGCGGGGCAGGGCGTGAGCAGTTCTTC. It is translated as CASSGAGREQFF.

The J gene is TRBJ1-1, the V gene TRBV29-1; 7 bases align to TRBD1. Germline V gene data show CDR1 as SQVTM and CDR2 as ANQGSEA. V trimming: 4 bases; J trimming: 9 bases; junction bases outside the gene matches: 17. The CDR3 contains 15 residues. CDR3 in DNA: TGCAGCGTTGTGGGGGAAAGACAGGGTAGAGGGAAAGCTTTCTTT. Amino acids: CSVVGERQGRGKAFF. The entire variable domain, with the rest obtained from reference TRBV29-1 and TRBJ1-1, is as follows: SAVISQKPSRDICQRGTSLTIQCQVDSQVTMMFWYRQQPGQSLTLIATANQGSEATYESGFVIDKFPISRPNLTFSTLTVSNMSPEDSSIYLCSVVGERQGRGKAFFGQGTRLTVV.

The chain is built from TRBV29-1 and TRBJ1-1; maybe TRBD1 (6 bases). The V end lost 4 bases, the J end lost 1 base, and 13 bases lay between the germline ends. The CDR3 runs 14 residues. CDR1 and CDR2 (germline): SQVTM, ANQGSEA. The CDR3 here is CSVAPQGKNTEAFF. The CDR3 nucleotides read TGCAGCGTTGCTCCTCAGGGGAAGAACACTGAAGCTTTCTTT.

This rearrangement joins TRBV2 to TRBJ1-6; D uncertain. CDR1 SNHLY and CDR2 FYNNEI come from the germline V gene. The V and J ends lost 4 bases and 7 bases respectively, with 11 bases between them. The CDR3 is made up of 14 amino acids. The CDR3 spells CASSALNGNSPLHF. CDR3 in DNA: TGTGCCAGCAGTGCCCTCAACGGGAATTCACCCCTCCACTTT.

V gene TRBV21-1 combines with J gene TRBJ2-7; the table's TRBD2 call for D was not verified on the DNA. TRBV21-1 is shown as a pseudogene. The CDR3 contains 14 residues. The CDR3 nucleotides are TGTGCCAGCAGCCCTAAGAGTAGTTCCTACGAGCAGTACTTC. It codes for CASSPKSSSYEQYF.

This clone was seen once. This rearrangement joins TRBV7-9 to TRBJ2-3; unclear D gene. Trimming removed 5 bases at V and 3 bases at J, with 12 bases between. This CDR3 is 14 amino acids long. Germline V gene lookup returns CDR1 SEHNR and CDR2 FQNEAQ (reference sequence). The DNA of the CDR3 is TGTGCCAGCAGCCCGGGTCCCCTAACAGATACGCAGTATTTT. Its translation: CASSPGPLTDTQYF.

CDR3 sequence reads: CASSLDLSSGTPYNEQFF. The CDR3 DNA follows: TGTGCCAGCAGCTTAGATCTATCATCCGGGACACCTTACAATGAGCAGTTCTTC. This rearrangement joins TRBV11-2 to TRBJ2-1, with D perhaps matching TRBD1 (6 bases). The CDR3 has 18 residues. CDR1 and CDR2 (germline): SGHAT, FQNNGV. The germline V and J ends were trimmed by 0 bases and 4 bases, with 19 bases remaining between them.

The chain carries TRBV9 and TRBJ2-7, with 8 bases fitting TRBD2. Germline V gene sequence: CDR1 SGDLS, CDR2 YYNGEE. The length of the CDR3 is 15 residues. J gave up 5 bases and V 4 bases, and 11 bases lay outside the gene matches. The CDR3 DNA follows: TGTGCCAGCAGCCTCATGGGACTAGAGTCCAACGAGCAGTACTTC. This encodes CASSLMGLESNEQYF.

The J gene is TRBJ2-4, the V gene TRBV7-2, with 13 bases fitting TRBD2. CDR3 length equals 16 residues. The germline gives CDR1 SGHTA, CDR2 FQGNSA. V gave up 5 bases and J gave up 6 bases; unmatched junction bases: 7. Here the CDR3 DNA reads TGTGCCAGCAGCCAAGAACTAGCGGGAGGGGGAAACATTCAGTACTTC. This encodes CASSQELAGGGNIQYF.

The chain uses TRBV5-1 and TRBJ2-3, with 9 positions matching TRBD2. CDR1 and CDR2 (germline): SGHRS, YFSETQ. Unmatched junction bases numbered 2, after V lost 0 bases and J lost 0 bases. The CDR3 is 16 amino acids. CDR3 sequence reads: CASSLGLAVSTDTQYF. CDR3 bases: TGCGCCAGCAGCTTGGGACTAGCGGTTAGCACAGATACGCAGTATTTT.

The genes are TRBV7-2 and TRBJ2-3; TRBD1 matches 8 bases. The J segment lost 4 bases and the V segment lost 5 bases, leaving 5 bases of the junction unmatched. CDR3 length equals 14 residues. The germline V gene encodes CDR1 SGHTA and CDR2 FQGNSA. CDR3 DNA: TGTGCCAGCAGCACCGCGACAGGGGCAGATACGCAGTATTTT. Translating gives CASSTATGADTQYF.

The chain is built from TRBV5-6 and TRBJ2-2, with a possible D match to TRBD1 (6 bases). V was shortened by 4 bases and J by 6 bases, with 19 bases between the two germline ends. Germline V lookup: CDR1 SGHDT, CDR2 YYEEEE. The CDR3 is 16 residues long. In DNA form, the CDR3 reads TGTGCCAGCAGCCCCACAGGGCAGGTAGGGGCCGGGGAGCTGTTTTTT. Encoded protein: CASSPTGQVGAGELFF.

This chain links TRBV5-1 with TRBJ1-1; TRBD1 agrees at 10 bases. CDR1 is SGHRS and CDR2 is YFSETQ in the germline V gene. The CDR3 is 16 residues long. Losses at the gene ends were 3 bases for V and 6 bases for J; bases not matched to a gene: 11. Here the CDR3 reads CASSYRETGGNAEAFF. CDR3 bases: TGCGCCAGCAGCTACCGAGAGACAGGGGGCAATGCTGAAGCTTTCTTT.

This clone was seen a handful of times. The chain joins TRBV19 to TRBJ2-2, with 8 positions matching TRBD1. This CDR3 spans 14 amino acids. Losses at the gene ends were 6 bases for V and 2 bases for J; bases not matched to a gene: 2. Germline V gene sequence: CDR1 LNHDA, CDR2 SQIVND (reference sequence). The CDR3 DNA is TGTGCCAGTAGCGACAGGGGAAACACCGGGGAGCTGTTTTTT. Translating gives CASSDRGNTGELFF.

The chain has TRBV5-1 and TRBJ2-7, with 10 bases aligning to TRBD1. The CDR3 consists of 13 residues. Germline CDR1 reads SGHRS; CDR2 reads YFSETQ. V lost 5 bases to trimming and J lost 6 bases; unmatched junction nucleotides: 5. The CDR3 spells CASRPGQGSEQYF. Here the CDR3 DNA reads TGCGCCAGCAGGCCGGGACAGGGGTCCGAGCAGTACTTC. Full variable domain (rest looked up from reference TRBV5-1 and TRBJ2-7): KAGVTQTPRYLIKTRGQQVTLSCSPISGHRSVSWYQQTPGQGLQFLFEYFSETQRNKGNFPGRFSGRQFSNSRSEMNVSTLELGDSALYLCASRPGQGSEQYFGPGTRLTVT.

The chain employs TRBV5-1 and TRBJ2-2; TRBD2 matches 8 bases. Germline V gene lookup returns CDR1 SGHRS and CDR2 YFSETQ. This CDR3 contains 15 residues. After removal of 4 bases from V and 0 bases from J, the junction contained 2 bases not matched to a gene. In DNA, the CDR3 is TGCGCCAGCAGCCCGGGACTAGCGAACACCGGGGAGCTGTTTTTT. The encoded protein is CASSPGLANTGELFF.